A single sample gave rise to the 30 T cell receptor beta chains below, sequenced in a study of beta chain features in type 1 diabetes. The sequenced template was cDNA made from the entire isolated RNA. Profiling relied on immunoSEQ multiplex PCR, and the TCRdb table lists in-frame clones only, not all of them. The table lists approximately 330,000 clones, 9.5% to 12% of them singletons, with roughly 0.014% in the top ten. The sequencing input was naive CD4+ T cells from blood. Source of these receptors: a woman in her 30s in good health.

This chain connects TRBV6-1 to TRBJ1-5, with a possible D match to TRBD1 (5 bases). This CDR3 spans 15 amino acids. CDR1 is MNHNS, CDR2 SASEGT, per germline. Trimming pared 6 bases from V and 4 bases from J, leaving 16 bases between. The CDR3 is CASRIGDSRNQPQHF. In DNA, the CDR3 is TGTGCCAGCAGGATAGGGGATTCCCGTAATCAGCCCCAGCATTTT.

This clone has just a few counts. CDR3 protein: CAIGTPGTDTQYF. The CDR3 nucleotides are TGTGCCATCGGGACTCCGGGGACAGATACGCAGTATTTT. This chain links TRBV5-6 with TRBJ2-3; TRBD2 might be the D (6 bases). Germline V gives CDR1 SGHDT, CDR2 YYEEEE. This CDR3 is 13 amino acids long. Trimming removed 9 bases from V and 3 bases from J, with 14 bases in between.

This clone was seen a few times. The sample has other DNA sequences that encode this CDR3 too. This rearrangement joins TRBV18 to TRBJ2-1, with D uncertain. CDR3 length: 12 residues. Germline values: CDR1 KGHSH, CDR2 LQKENI. The germline V and J ends were trimmed by 3 bases and 4 bases, with 4 bases remaining between them. CDR3 sequence (DNA): TGTGCCAGCTCACCCCGGTACAATGAGCAGTTCTTC. Translating it yields CASSPRYNEQFF. Full variable domain (outside the CDR3, taken from reference TRBV18 and TRBJ2-1): NAGVMQNPRHLVRRRGQEARLRCSPMKGHSHVYWYRQLPEEGLKFMVYLQKENIIDESGMPKERFSAEFPKEGPSILRIQQVVRGDSAAYFCASSPRYNEQFFGPGTRLTVL.

This chain connects TRBV27 to TRBJ2-7, with 7 bases aligning to TRBD2. CDR1 and CDR2 from the germline V gene are MNHEY and SMNVEV (reference sequence). CDR3 length: 15 amino acids. Germline trimming cut 2 bases from V and 7 bases from J; bases unmatched to any gene: 11. CDR3 loop: CASSLLAGVSREQYF. CDR3 in DNA: TGTGCCAGCAGTTTACTCGCGGGAGTGTCGCGGGAGCAGTACTTC.

The chain joins TRBV7-3 to TRBJ2-4; 8 bases match TRBD2. Trimming removed 10 bases from V and 3 bases from J; junction bases left unmatched: 5. Germline values: CDR1 SGHTA, CDR2 FQGTGA. The CDR3 extends over 13 amino acids. CDR3 sequence reads: CAIGGANKNIQYF. CDR3 coding DNA: TGTGCCATCGGGGGGGCTAACAAAAACATTCAGTACTTC.

The chain uses TRBV5-1 and TRBJ2-3; 9 bases match TRBD1. The CDR3 runs 16 residues. V shed 0 bases, J shed 4 bases, and the junction held 6 bases outside the gene matches. From germline, CDR1 is SGHRS and CDR2 YFSETQ. Here the CDR3 reads CASSLGRDRAPDTQYF. The CDR3 bases are TGCGCCAGCAGCTTGGGACGGGACAGGGCTCCAGATACGCAGTATTTT. Full variable domain (remainder filled in from reference TRBV5-1 and TRBJ2-3): KAGVTQTPRYLIKTRGQQVTLSCSPISGHRSVSWYQQTPGQGLQFLFEYFSETQRNKGNFPGRFSGRQFSNSRSEMNVSTLELGDSALYLCASSLGRDRAPDTQYFGPGTRLTVL.

This clone was found a few times. The chain couples TRBV13 to TRBJ2-7, with 9 nucleotides matching TRBD1. The trim removed 1 base at V and 6 bases at J, leaving 7 bases unmatched. CDR1 and CDR2 (germline): PRHDT, FYEKMQ (reference sequence). The CDR3 is 15 residues long. The CDR3 region has the DNA TGTGCCAGCAGCTTAGTAGGACAGGGGTTTTCCGAGCAGTACTTC. Encoded protein: CASSLVGQGFSEQYF.

The chain joins TRBV7-3 to TRBJ2-1; no clear D gene. Trimming stripped 5 bases from V and 0 bases from J, with 5 bases between. In germline, CDR1 is SGHTA, CDR2 FQGTGA. CDR3 size: 13 residues. The CDR3 loop reads CASSSSSYNEQFF. CDR3 bases: TGTGCCAGCAGCAGTAGCTCCTACAATGAGCAGTTCTTC.

This clone was recorded a few times. The chain has TRBV7-8 and TRBJ2-1, with 8 nucleotides matching TRBD2. Germline CDR1 reads SGHVS; CDR2 reads FQNEAQ. With 6 bases clipped from V and 2 bases from J, the junction kept 6 bases outside the gene matches. This CDR3 comprises 15 residues. This chain's CDR3 is CASSPGGGAYNEQFF. In DNA, the CDR3 is TGTGCCAGCAGTCCCGGGGGGGGCGCCTACAATGAGCAGTTCTTC.

This clone was found a few times. This sequence joins TRBV7-3 and TRBJ2-1, with 7 bases fitting TRBD1. This CDR3 has 13 residues. V trimming: 2 bases; J trimming: 6 bases; junction bases outside the gene matches: 1. Germline V gene lookup returns CDR1 SGHTA and CDR2 FQGTGA. The CDR3 loop reads CASSLGQVNEQFF. In DNA, the CDR3 is TGTGCCAGCAGCTTAGGACAGGTCAATGAGCAGTTCTTC.

In this sample, this clone turned up a few times. The genes are TRBV9 and TRBJ2-5; maybe TRBD2 (6 bases). CDR1 is SGDLS, CDR2 YYNGEE, per germline. CDR3 length equals 15 residues. V lost 0 bases, J lost 2 bases, and 11 bases lay in between. Here the CDR3 DNA reads TGTGCCAGCAGCGTAGGGGGAGGCACTCAAGAGACCCAGTACTTC. Translating it yields CASSVGGGTQETQYF.

This clone was detected a few times. V is TRBV25-1 and J is TRBJ2-1; the match to TRBD2 covers 12 bases. The CDR3 length is 18 residues. The germline gives CDR1 MGHDK, CDR2 SYGVNS. J lost 5 bases, V lost 4 bases, and 12 bases had no gene match. The CDR3 spells CASSAAIRTSGENNEQFF. The DNA for the CDR3 is TGTGCCAGCAGTGCCGCGATTCGGACTAGCGGGGAAAACAATGAGCAGTTCTTC.

The chain is built from TRBV4-2 and TRBJ1-2; 8 bases are shared with TRBD1. Looked up from germline, CDR1 is LGHNA and CDR2 is YNFKEQ. The CDR3 spans 14 residues. V shed 4 bases, J shed 8 bases, and the junction held 9 bases outside the gene matches. The CDR3 region has the DNA TGTGCCAGCAGCCCAGGACAGGGTGTAGTAGGCTACACCTTC. This encodes CASSPGQGVVGYTF.

This clone was counted between two and nine times. The chain links TRBV29-1 to TRBJ2-3, with 9 bases fitting TRBD2. The CDR3 consists of 14 residues. The germline CDR1 and CDR2 sequences are SQVTM and ANQGSEA. With 4 bases clipped from V and 4 bases from J, the junction kept 6 bases outside the gene matches. The CDR3 region is CSVVSGSGADTQYF. CDR3 DNA sequence: TGCAGCGTTGTTAGCGGGAGCGGTGCAGATACGCAGTATTTT.

The table lists this clone with a few counts. V and J are TRBV9 and TRBJ2-1, with TRBD2 identical over 8 bases. The CDR3 contains 15 residues. Germline CDR1 reads SGDLS; CDR2 reads YYNGEE. Trimming cost V 3 bases and J 4 bases; bases outside gene matches: 6. Here the CDR3 DNA reads TGTGCCAGCAGCGCATCTAGCGGGCTTTACAATGAGCAGTTCTTC. Translation: CASSASSGLYNEQFF.

The rearrangement links TRBV19 to TRBJ2-3; D is perhaps TRBD1 (5 bases). The CDR3 runs to 16 residues. The germline V gene encodes CDR1 LNHDA and CDR2 SQIVND (reference sequence). V gave up 6 bases and J gave up 0 bases, with 16 bases separating them. CDR3 in amino acids: CASRGRAASSTDTQYF. The CDR3 DNA follows: TGTGCCAGTAGGGGCAGGGCGGCTTCTAGCACAGATACGCAGTATTTT. Supplemented by reference TRBV19 and TRBJ2-3, the full variable domain reads DGGITQSPKYLFRKEGQNVTLSCEQNLNHDAMYWYRQDPGQGLRLIYYSQIVNDFQKGDIAEGYSVSREKKESFPLTVTSAQKNPTAFYLCASRGRAASSTDTQYFGPGTRLTVL.

V gene TRBV11-2 combines with J gene TRBJ2-5; 7 nucleotides line up with TRBD1. V lost 5 bases and J lost 5; bases outside the gene matches: 14. Germline CDR1 SGHAT, CDR2 FQNNGV. This CDR3 is 16 amino acids long. The CDR3 loop reads CASSPTGTESWETQYF. DNA of the CDR3: TGTGCCAGCAGCCCAACCGGGACAGAAAGCTGGGAGACCCAGTACTTC. Based on the CDR3 plus reference TRBV11-2 and TRBJ2-5, the full variable domain is EAGVAQSPRYKIIEKRQSVAFWCNPISGHATLYWYQQILGQGPKLLIQFQNNGVVDDSQLPKDRFSAERLKGVDSTLKIQPAKLEDSAVYLCASSPTGTESWETQYFGPGTRLLVL.

This clone was counted only a few times. The chain couples TRBV4-3 to TRBJ1-1; maybe TRBD1 (5 bases). The length of the CDR3 is 14 residues. Germline V gene lookup returns CDR1 LGHNA and CDR2 YSLEER. V lost 2 bases, J lost 1 base, and 8 bases lay in between. CDR3 bases: TGCGCCAGCAGCCAAACGGACACGAACACTGAAGCTTTCTTT. Translated, it gives CASSQTDTNTEAFF.

This clone was seen a few times. The chain combines TRBV28 with TRBJ1-2; D is possibly TRBD1 (6 bases). This CDR3 comprises 14 residues. Germline V CDR1 and CDR2: MDHEN, SYDVKM. V dropped 9 bases and J dropped 4 bases, with 18 bases sitting between them. The CDR3 nucleotides are TGTGCCAGTTGGGGGCCAAGATCCAGCTATGGCTACACCTTC. Translating gives CASWGPRSSYGYTF.

The J gene is TRBJ2-7, the V gene TRBV28; D perhaps matches TRBD1 (6 bases). V lost 9 bases and J lost 3, with 9 bases in between. This CDR3 has 11 amino acids. CDR1 is MDHEN, CDR2 SYDVKM, per germline. CDR3 coding DNA: TGTGCCAGTGAGGGGGACTACGAGCAGTACTTC. Translating gives CASEGDYEQYF.

This clone was seen more than once but under ten times. The chain recombines TRBV6-5 with TRBJ1-4; D is possibly TRBD1 (5 bases). Trimming removed 8 bases at V and 5 bases at J, with 12 bases between. The CDR3 contains 13 residues. Germline V gene lookup returns CDR1 MNHEY and CDR2 SVGAGI. The CDR3 bases are TGTGCCAGCTCGAAGACAGCAAATGAAAAACTGTTTTTT. Residues: CASSKTANEKLFF.

This sequence joins TRBV7-3 and TRBJ1-1; TRBD1 aligns across 9 bases. Germline CDR1 reads SGHTA; CDR2 reads FQGTGA. Trimming cost V 1 base and J 6 bases; bases outside gene matches: 3. CDR3 length: 14 residues. Here the CDR3 reads CASSLNRGHSEAFF. The CDR3 nucleotides read TGTGCCAGCAGCTTAAACAGGGGGCATTCTGAAGCTTTCTTT.

CDR3 protein: CASSWGQGRRETQYF. The CDR3 DNA reads as TGTGCCAGCAGCTGGGGACAGGGGAGAAGGGAGACCCAGTACTTC. This chain uses TRBV14 with TRBJ2-5, with TRBD1 matching over 10 bases. V shed 5 bases, J shed 5 bases, and the junction held 8 bases outside the gene matches. The germline gives CDR1 SGHDN, CDR2 FVKESK. The CDR3 has 15 residues.

This clone was detected only a few times. The chain employs TRBV7-2 and TRBJ2-1; TRBD1 is a possible D gene (5 bases). Germline-derived CDR1 and CDR2 are SGHTA and FQGNSA. This CDR3 contains 15 residues. V was clipped by 4 bases and J by 4 bases, with 14 bases between them. DNA for the CDR3: TGTGCCAGCAGCTCTACCGGAGACAGTTACAATGAGCAGTTCTTC. Translation gives CASSSTGDSYNEQFF.

This clone was seen a few times. This rearrangement joins TRBV7-2 to TRBJ2-3, with D tentatively TRBD2 (6 bases). This CDR3 has 13 amino acids. V gave up 1 base and J gave up 8 bases, with 10 bases separating them. In germline, CDR1 is SGHTA, CDR2 FQGNSA. Here the CDR3 DNA reads TGTGCCAGCAGCTTAGGCGCGCGGGGTACGCAGTATTTT. Translated: CASSLGARGTQYF.

The chain recombines TRBV6-4 with TRBJ2-2; 7 bases agree with TRBD2. With V trimmed by 7 bases and J by 0 bases, 5 bases remained unmatched. CDR3 length: 15 residues. Germline CDR1 and CDR2: MRHNA and SNTAGT. DNA of the CDR3: TGTGCCAGCAAGGTTAGCGGGTCGAACACCGGGGAGCTGTTTTTT. The encoded protein is CASKVSGSNTGELFF.

The V gene is TRBV6-5, the J gene TRBJ2-7; D not certain. CDR3 length: 12 residues. The germline CDR1 and CDR2 sequences are MNHEY and SVGAGI. V lost 2 bases and J lost 4, with 6 bases in between. The CDR3 bases are TGTGCCAGCAGTTACGAGGTATACGAGCAGTACTTC. Its protein product is CASSYEVYEQYF.

The chain uses TRBV5-6 and TRBJ2-7; a weak D match, TRBD2 (5 bases). CDR3 length equals 10 residues. Germline-derived CDR1 and CDR2 are SGHDT and YYEEEE. This CDR3 is CVGSSYEQYF. CDR3 DNA sequence: TGTGTGGGGAGCTCCTACGAGCAGTACTTC.

The chain uses TRBV7-2 and TRBJ2-1; 10 bases line up with TRBD2. From germline, CDR1 is SGHTA and CDR2 FQGNSA. Trimming at V came to 1 base and at J to 3 bases, leaving 12 bases not matched to a gene. This CDR3 has 19 residues. This CDR3 is CASSLVAGLAGGNYNEQFF. Written as DNA, the CDR3 is TGTGCCAGCAGCTTAGTCGCGGGCTTAGCGGGAGGAAACTACAATGAGCAGTTCTTC.

The CDR3 sequence is CASSLGGTSALNEQFF. As DNA, the CDR3 is TGTGCCAGCAGCTTGGGAGGGACTAGCGCCCTCAATGAGCAGTTCTTC. This chain uses TRBV5-4 with TRBJ2-1; TRBD2 matches 10 bases. Per the germline V gene, CDR1 is SGHNT and CDR2 is YYREEE (reference sequence). With 0 bases clipped from V and 6 bases from J, the junction kept 6 bases outside the gene matches. CDR3 length equals 16 residues.